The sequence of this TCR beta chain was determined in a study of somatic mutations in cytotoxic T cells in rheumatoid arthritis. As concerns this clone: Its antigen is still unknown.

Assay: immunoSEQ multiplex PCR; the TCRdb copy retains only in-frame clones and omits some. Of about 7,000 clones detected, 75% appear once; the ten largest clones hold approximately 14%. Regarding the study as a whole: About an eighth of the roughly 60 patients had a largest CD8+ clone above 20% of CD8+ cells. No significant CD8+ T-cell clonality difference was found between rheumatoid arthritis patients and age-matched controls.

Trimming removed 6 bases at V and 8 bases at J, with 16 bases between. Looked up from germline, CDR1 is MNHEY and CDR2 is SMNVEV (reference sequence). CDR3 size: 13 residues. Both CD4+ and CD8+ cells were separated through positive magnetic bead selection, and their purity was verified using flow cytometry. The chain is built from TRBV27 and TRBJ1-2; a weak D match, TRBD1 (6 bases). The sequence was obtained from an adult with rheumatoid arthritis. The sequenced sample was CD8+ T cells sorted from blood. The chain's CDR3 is CASRPTGLGGYTF. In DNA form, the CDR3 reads TGTGCCAGCAGACCAACAGGGCTAGGGGGCTACACCTTC.